This record looks at one TCR beta chain sequence and its context. The sample is drawn from a study of T cells in tuberculosis. Clones were sequenced by immunoSEQ multiplex PCR, and TCRdb holds only the in-frame ones, with some missing. Of about 43,000 clones listed, nearly 97% are singletons. V gave up 5 bases and J gave up 7 bases; unmatched junction bases: 13. From germline, CDR1 is GTSNPN and CDR2 SVGIG (reference sequence). The CDR3 consists of 15 residues. The rearrangement joins TRBV30 to TRBJ2-1; the match to TRBD1 covers 8 bases. The sequenced sample was PBMCs. The sequence came from a donor between 10 and 35 years old with latent tuberculosis or without tuberculosis infection. The CDR3 nucleotides are TGTGCCTGGGTTGGGACAGGCCGTCGCCTTAATGAGCAGTTCTTC. Amino acids: CAWVGTGRRLNEQFF. Combining the CDR3 with reference TRBV30 and TRBJ2-1 gives the whole variable domain SQTIHQWPATLVQPVGSPLSLECTVEGTSNPNLYWYRQAAGRGLQLLFYSVGIGQISSEVPQNLSASRPQDRQFILSSKKLLLSDSGFYLCAWVGTGRRLNEQFFGPGTRLTVL.